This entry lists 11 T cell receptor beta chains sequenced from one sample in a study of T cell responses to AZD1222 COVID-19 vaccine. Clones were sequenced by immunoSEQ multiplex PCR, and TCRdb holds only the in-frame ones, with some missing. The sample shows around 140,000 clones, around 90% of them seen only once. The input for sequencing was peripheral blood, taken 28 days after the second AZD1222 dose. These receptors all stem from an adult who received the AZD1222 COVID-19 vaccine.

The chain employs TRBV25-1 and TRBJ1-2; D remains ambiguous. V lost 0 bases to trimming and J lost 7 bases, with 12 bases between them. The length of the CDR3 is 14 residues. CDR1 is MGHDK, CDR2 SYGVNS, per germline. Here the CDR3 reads CASSEYRGAVGYTF. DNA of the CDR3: TGTGCCAGCAGTGAATACCGGGGTGCGGTTGGCTACACCTTC.

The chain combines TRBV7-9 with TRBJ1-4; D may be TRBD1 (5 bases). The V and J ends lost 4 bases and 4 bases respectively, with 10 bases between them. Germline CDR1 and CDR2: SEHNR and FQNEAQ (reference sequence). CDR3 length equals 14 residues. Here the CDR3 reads CASSWWGRNEKLFF. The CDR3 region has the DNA TGTGCCAGCAGCTGGTGGGGCCGTAATGAAAAACTGTTTTTT. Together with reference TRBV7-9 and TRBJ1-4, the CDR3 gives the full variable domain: DTGVSQNPRHKITKRGQNVTFRCDPISEHNRLYWYRQTLGQGPEFLTYFQNEAQLEKSRLLSDRFSAERPKGSFSTLEIQRTEQGDSAMYLCASSWWGRNEKLFFGSGTQLSVL.

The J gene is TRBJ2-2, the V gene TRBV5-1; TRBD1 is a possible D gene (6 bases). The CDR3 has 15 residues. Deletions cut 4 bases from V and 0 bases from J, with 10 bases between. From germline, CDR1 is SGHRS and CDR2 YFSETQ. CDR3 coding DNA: TGCGCCAGCAGCGCGGACAGAGCGAACACCGGGGAGCTGTTTTTT. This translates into CASSADRANTGELFF.

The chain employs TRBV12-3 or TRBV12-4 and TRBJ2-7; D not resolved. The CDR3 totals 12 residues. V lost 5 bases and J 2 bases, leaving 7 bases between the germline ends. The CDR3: CASSLHTYEQYV. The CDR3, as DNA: TGTGCCAGCAGTCTCCATACCTACGAGCAGTACGTC.

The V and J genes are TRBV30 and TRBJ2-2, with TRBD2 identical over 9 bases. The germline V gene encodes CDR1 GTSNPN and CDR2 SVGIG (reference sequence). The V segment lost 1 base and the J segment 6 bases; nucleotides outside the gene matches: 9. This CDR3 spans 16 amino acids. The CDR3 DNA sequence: TGTGCCTGGAGTGCATCCCCGGGCGGGGGGGCCGGGGAGCTGTTTTTT. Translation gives CAWSASPGGGAGELFF.

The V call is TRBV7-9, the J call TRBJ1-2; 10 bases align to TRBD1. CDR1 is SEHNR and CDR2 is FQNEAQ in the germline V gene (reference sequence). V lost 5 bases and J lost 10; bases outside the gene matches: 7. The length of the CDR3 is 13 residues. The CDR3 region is CASSPTGGGNYTF. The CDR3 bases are TGTGCCAGCAGCCCGACAGGGGGCGGAAACTACACCTTC.

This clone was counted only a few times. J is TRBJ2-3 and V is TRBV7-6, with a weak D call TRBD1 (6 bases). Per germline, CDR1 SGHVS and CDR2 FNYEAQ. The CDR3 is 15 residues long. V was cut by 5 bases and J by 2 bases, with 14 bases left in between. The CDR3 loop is CASSPWGRNTDTQYF. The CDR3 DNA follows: TGTGCCAGCAGCCCCTGGGGGCGGAACACAGATACGCAGTATTTT.

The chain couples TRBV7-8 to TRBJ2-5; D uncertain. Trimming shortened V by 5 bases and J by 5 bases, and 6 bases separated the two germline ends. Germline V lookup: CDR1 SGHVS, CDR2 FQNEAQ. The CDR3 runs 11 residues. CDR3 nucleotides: TGTGCCAGCAGCCAGGTGGAGACCCAGTACTTC. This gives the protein CASSQVETQYF.

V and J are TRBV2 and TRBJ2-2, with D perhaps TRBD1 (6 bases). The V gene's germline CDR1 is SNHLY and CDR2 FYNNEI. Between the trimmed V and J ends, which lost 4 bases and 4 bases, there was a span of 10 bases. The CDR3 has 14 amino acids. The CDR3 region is CASSGTVTTGELFF. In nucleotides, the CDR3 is TGTGCCAGCAGTGGGACAGTTACCACCGGGGAGCTGTTTTTT.

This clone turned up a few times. DNA for the CDR3: TGTGCCACCGCCATCGGGACAGCAATTAACTATGGCTACACCTTC. This gives the protein CATAIGTAINYGYTF. The J gene is TRBJ1-2, the V gene TRBV7-2; 7 bases are shared with TRBD1. V was clipped by 10 bases and J by 1 base; unmatched bases: 12. The germline gives CDR1 SGHTA, CDR2 FQGNSA. The CDR3 contains 15 residues.

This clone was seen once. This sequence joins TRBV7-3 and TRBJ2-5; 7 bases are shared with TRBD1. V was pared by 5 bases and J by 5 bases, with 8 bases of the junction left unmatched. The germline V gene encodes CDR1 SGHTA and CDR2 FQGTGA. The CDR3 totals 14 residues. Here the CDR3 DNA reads TGTGCCAGCAGCGCCGACAGGGCAGGGGAGACCCAGTACTTC. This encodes CASSADRAGETQYF.